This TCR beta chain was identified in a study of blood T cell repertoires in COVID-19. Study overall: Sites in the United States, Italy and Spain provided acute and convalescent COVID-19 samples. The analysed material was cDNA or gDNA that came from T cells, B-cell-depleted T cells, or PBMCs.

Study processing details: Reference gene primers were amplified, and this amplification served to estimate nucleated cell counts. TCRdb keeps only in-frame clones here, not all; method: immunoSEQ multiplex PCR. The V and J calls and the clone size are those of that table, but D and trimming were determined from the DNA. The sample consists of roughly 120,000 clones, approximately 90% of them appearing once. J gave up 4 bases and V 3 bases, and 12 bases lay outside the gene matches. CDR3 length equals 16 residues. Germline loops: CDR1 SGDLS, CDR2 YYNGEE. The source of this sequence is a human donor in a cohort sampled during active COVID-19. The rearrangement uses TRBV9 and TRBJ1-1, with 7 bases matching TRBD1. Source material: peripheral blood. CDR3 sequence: CASSAVPDRVPTEAFF. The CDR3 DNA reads TGTGCCAGCAGCGCAGTCCCAGACAGGGTCCCCACTGAAGCTTTCTTT.